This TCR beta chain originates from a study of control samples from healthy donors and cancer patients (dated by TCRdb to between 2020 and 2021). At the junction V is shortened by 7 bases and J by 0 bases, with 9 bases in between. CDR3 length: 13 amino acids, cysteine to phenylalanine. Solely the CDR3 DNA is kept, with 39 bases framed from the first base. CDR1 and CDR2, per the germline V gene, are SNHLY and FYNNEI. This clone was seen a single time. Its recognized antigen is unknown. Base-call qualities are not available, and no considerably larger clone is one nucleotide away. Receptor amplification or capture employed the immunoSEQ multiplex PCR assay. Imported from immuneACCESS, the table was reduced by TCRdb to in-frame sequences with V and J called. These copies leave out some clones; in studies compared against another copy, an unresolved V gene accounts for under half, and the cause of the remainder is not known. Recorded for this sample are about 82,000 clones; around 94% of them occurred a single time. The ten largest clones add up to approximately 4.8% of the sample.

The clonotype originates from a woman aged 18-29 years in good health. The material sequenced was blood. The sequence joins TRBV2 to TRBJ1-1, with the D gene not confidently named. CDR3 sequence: CASNREMNTEAFF. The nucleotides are TGTGCCAGCAACCGGGAGATGAACACTGAAGCTTTCTTT.